Listed here are 23 T cell receptor beta chains from one sample, sequenced in a study of CD8 T cells in ankylosing spondylitis. Study results and caveats: Eight highly homologous variants formed a TCR beta motif that appeared characteristic of ankylosing spondylitis blood.

Their specific antigens are unknown. TCRdb re-called the 5' RACE reads with MiXCR, one entry per CDR3 protein. The data show hundreds of thousands of distinct CDR3 sequences, about 25% seen once. The sequenced material came from blood, either unsorted or a sorted T cell fraction (not recorded which). Every receptor here comes from a male donor with ankylosing spondylitis.

In this sample, this clonotype turned up a few times. This sequence joins TRBV7-2 and TRBJ2-3; D tentatively fits TRBD1 or TRBD2 (5 bases each). The germline V gene has CDR1 SGHTA and CDR2 FQGNSA. CDR3 length: 15 residues. The V and J ends lost 1 base and 0 bases respectively, with 8 bases between them. In DNA, the CDR3 is TGTGCCAGCAGCTTAGTTTGGGACAGCACAGATACGCAGTATTTT. Its translation is CASSLVWDSTDTQYF.

This clonotype appeared a few times. The genes are TRBV20-1 and TRBJ2-2; TRBD2 matches 12 bases. V gave up 6 bases and J gave up 3 bases; unmatched junction bases: 2. CDR1 and CDR2 from the germline V gene are DFQATT and SNEGSKA (reference sequence). The CDR3 loop spans 14 amino acids. CDR3 bases: TGCAGTGCGCGACTAGCGGGAGACACCGGGGAGCTGTTTTTT. This sequence encodes CSARLAGDTGELFF.

This clonotype appeared many times. The chain joins TRBV12-3 or TRBV12-4 to TRBJ1-1; perhaps TRBD1 as D (6 bases). V was pared by 6 bases and J by 7 bases, with 15 bases between. This CDR3 is 13 amino acids long. The CDR3 region has the DNA TGTGCCAGCAGCCTAGGACAGCAGTTTGAAGCTTTCTTT. As protein: CASSLGQQFEAFF.

The rearrangement joins TRBV5-1 to TRBJ2-7; D remains ambiguous. Trimming shortened V by 1 base and J by 6 bases, and 5 bases separated the two germline ends. Germline CDR1 and CDR2: SGHRS and YFSETQ. The CDR3 sequence is 11 residues long. CDR3 DNA sequence: TGCGCCAGCAGCTTGAACGCCGAGCAGTACTTC. This translates into CASSLNAEQYF.

This chain uses TRBV30 with TRBJ2-1; no reliable D call. Germline CDR1 GTSNPN, CDR2 SVGIG (reference sequence). Trimming shortened V by 5 bases and J by 8 bases, and 22 bases separated the two germline ends. The CDR3 extends over 15 amino acids. The DNA for the CDR3 is TGTGCCTGGTCCCCAGGTGTTTTAACTGTTGATGAGCAGTTCTTC. This codes for CAWSPGVLTVDEQFF.

This clonotype was observed many times. The chain couples TRBV29-1 to TRBJ2-2, with 11 bases matching TRBD2. CDR3 length: 17 residues. V dropped 1 base and J dropped 2; count of bases not matched to a gene: 6. The germline gives CDR1 SQVTM, CDR2 ANQGSEA. This chain's CDR3 is CSVEGRLAGINTGELFF. CDR3 nucleotide sequence: TGCAGCGTTGAAGGCAGACTAGCGGGGATAAACACCGGGGAGCTGTTTTTT.

This clonotype was detected a few times. The rearrangement joins TRBV7-9 to TRBJ2-1; a weak D match, TRBD1 (6 bases). Germline values: CDR1 SEHNR, CDR2 FQNEAQ (reference sequence). Trimming pared 5 bases from V and 3 bases from J, leaving 14 bases between. This CDR3 has 15 residues. The CDR3 nucleotides read TGTGCCAGCAGCGCGATTAGAGGGGGCTACAATGAGCAGTTCTTC. Amino acid sequence: CASSAIRGGYNEQFF.

This rearrangement joins TRBV6-1 to TRBJ1-2; tentatively, D is TRBD1 (5 bases). The germline V gene has CDR1 MNHNS and CDR2 SASEGT. V lost 4 bases to trimming and J lost 4 bases, with 10 bases between them. The CDR3 totals 13 residues. For the CDR3, the DNA is TGTGCCAGCAGTGTAAGGACAAGCTATGGCTACACCTTC. Translated: CASSVRTSYGYTF.

J is TRBJ2-2 and V is TRBV9; 7 bases align to TRBD1. The CDR3 runs to 15 residues. With V trimmed by 0 bases and J by 5 bases, 4 bases remained unmatched. CDR1 SGDLS and CDR2 YYNGEE come from the germline V gene. Here the CDR3 DNA reads TGTGCCAGCAGCGTAGCTCAGGGGGAGACCGGGGAGCTGTTTTTT. Its translation: CASSVAQGETGELFF.

This clonotype was observed a handful of times. The chain joins TRBV6-2 or TRBV6-3 to TRBJ2-7, with 8 bases identical to TRBD2. Germline V gives CDR1 MNHEY, CDR2 SVGEGT. This CDR3 has 14 residues. V was clipped by 5 bases and J by 3 bases; unmatched bases: 6. The CDR3: CASSARGLGYEQYV. CDR3 in DNA: TGTGCCAGCAGTGCCCGGGGACTAGGCTACGAGCAGTACGTC.

This clonotype occurred a few times. The rearrangement uses TRBV5-1 and TRBJ2-2; 10 bases are shared with TRBD2. The CDR3 has 15 amino acids. Germline V lookup: CDR1 SGHRS, CDR2 YFSETQ. After removal of 4 bases from V and 6 bases from J, the junction contained 6 bases not matched to a gene. The chain's CDR3 is CASSGAGGPPGELFF. CDR3 sequence (DNA): TGCGCCAGCAGCGGAGCGGGAGGGCCTCCCGGGGAGCTGTTTTTT.

This clonotype occurred a few times. The genes are TRBV11-3 and TRBJ2-1; TRBD2 is a possible D gene (5 bases). Germline loops: CDR1 SGHNT, CDR2 YENEEA. CDR3 length: 15 amino acids. The V gene lost 4 bases and the J gene lost 2 bases, with 12 bases spanning the gap. The DNA for the CDR3 is TGTGCCAGCAGCTCGGAGCGGAGAGCCTACAATGAGCAGTTCTTC. This codes for CASSSERRAYNEQFF. The full variable domain, in which reference TRBV11-3 and TRBJ2-1 provide the parts outside the CDR3, is EAGVVQSPRYKIIEKKQPVAFWCNPISGHNTLYWYLQNLGQGPELLIRYENEEAVDDSQLPKDRFSAERLKGVDSTLKIQPAELGDSAVYLCASSSERRAYNEQFFGPGTRLTVL.

This rearrangement joins TRBV5-1 to TRBJ2-3; 7 bases are a match to TRBD2. The germline CDR1 and CDR2 sequences are SGHRS and YFSETQ. The CDR3 covers 17 residues. Trimming cost V 0 bases and J 6 bases; bases outside gene matches: 13. In DNA form, the CDR3 reads TGCGCCAGCAGCTTGGGGCTAGCGGCTCAACGGAGGGATACGCAGTATTTT. It yields the protein CASSLGLAAQRRDTQYF.

This rearrangement joins TRBV7-7 to TRBJ2-2; no clear D gene. This CDR3 is 13 amino acids long. Trimming left V 5 bases short and J 6 bases short, with 10 bases between. Germline CDR1 SSHAT, CDR2 FNYEAQ (reference sequence). CDR3 sequence (DNA): TGTGCCAGCAGCCCTAGGACCTCCGGGGAGCTGTTTTTT. It codes for CASSPRTSGELFF.

This clonotype was seen a handful of times. The chain carries TRBV2 and TRBJ1-6, with 8 bases that match TRBD1. Germline V lookup: CDR1 SNHLY, CDR2 FYNNEI. The CDR3 covers 15 residues. V shed 0 bases and J 6 bases; nucleotides not matched to a gene: 1. CDR3 sequence reads: CASSEAQGANSPLHF. The CDR3 DNA reads as TGTGCCAGCAGTGAAGCGCAGGGGGCTAATTCACCCCTCCACTTT.

This clonotype is medium-sized (0.01 to 0.1%). The chain links TRBV20-1 to TRBJ2-5; D possibly matches TRBD1 or TRBD2 (6 bases each). The CDR3 covers 15 residues. The V end lost 0 bases, the J end lost 4 bases, and 15 bases lay between the germline ends. CDR1 and CDR2 from the germline V gene are DFQATT and SNEGSKA (reference sequence). The CDR3, as DNA: TGCAGTGCTAGAGATCTTCGGGGGCGAGGAGAGACCCAGTACTTC. This gives the protein CSARDLRGRGETQYF.

The table lists this clonotype with many counts. The CDR3 reads CASSLASGVGLGTQYF. CDR3 DNA sequence: TGTGCCAGCAGTTTAGCGTCCGGGGTAGGGCTCGGTACGCAGTATTTT. The chain couples TRBV12-3 or TRBV12-4 to TRBJ2-3; weak D call: TRBD2 (5 bases). Trimming took off 0 bases at V and 8 bases at J, with 18 bases between the two ends. The CDR3 contains 16 residues.

The chain employs TRBV5-5 and TRBJ1-1; possibly TRBD1 for D (6 bases). CDR1 and CDR2 from the germline V gene are SGHKS and YYEKEE (reference sequence). CDR3 length: 14 amino acids. The V end was cut by 0 bases, the J end by 5 bases, with 11 bases between. CDR3 region: CASSLVGGKTEAFF. As DNA, the CDR3 is TGTGCCAGCAGCTTGGTAGGGGGAAAAACTGAAGCTTTCTTT.

This clonotype has more than one count but fewer than ten. J is TRBJ2-1 and V is TRBV6-1; TRBD2 is a possible D gene (6 bases). CDR3 length: 14 residues. V lost 6 bases to trimming and J lost 2 bases, with 11 bases between them. Per the germline V gene, CDR1 is MNHNS and CDR2 is SASEGT. The CDR3 DNA is TGTGCCAGCAGGCCGGGACTTACCTACAATGAGCAGTTCTTC. Translating it yields CASRPGLTYNEQFF.

The chain combines TRBV5-1 with TRBJ1-1; D is ambiguous. Trimming shortened V by 1 base and J by 0 bases, and 10 bases separated the two germline ends. This CDR3 contains 15 residues. From germline, CDR1 is SGHRS and CDR2 YFSETQ. CDR3 bases: TGCGCCAGCAGCTTGAGCTCAGGAATGAACACTGAAGCTTTCTTT. Protein sequence: CASSLSSGMNTEAFF.

The chain recombines TRBV14 with TRBJ1-2; possibly TRBD1 for D (5 bases). This CDR3 is 14 amino acids long. Germline V CDR1 and CDR2: SGHDN, FVKESK. V dropped 2 bases and J dropped 3 bases, with 10 bases sitting between them. CDR3 sequence: CASSQPTGDYGYTF. CDR3 nucleotides: TGTGCCAGCAGCCAACCCACGGGGGACTATGGCTACACCTTC.

This clonotype has a handful of counts. The chain links TRBV2 to TRBJ1-2; perhaps TRBD1 as D (6 bases). Trimming stripped 8 bases from V and 0 bases from J, with 10 bases between. The germline V gene has CDR1 SNHLY and CDR2 FYNNEI. The CDR3 runs to 13 residues. This CDR3 reads CASGDTSNYGYTF. The CDR3, as DNA: TGTGCCAGCGGGGACACTTCTAACTATGGCTACACCTTC.

This clonotype was seen only a few times. The genes are TRBV5-1 and TRBJ1-5; D unresolved. CDR1 is SGHRS, CDR2 YFSETQ, per germline. The CDR3 is 14 residues long. Trimming removed 5 bases from V and 6 bases from J, with 15 bases in between. The CDR3 loop is CASSIGPGGQPQHF. The CDR3 region has the DNA TGCGCCAGCAGTATAGGGCCCGGTGGTCAGCCCCAGCATTTT. Together with reference TRBV5-1 and TRBJ1-5, the CDR3 gives the full variable domain: KAGVTQTPRYLIKTRGQQVTLSCSPISGHRSVSWYQQTPGQGLQFLFEYFSETQRNKGNFPGRFSGRQFSNSRSEMNVSTLELGDSALYLCASSIGPGGQPQHFGDGTRLSIL.